A single sample gave rise to the 18 T cell receptor beta chains below, sequenced in a study of CD8+ T cells in alopecia areata. Treatment noted: oral pan-JAK inhibitor, 5-10 mg twice daily. Sequencing used cDNA as its template, made by extracting RNA and reverse transcribing it. The method was immunoSEQ multiplex PCR; TCRdb's version includes in-frame clones alone and lacks a portion of them. Of some 200,000 clones in the sample, under 75% were seen once. Material: CD4+ T cells sorted from blood, obtained at week 4, from a patient treated with tofacitinib. The origin of the receptors is a human donor with alopecia areata.

The chain links TRBV4-3 to TRBJ1-1, with a weak D call TRBD1 (5 bases). This CDR3 comprises 16 residues. Germline-derived CDR1 and CDR2 are LGHNA and YSLEER. Trimming left V 3 bases short and J 0 bases short, with 14 bases between. As DNA, the CDR3 is TGCGCCAGCAGCCATACAGGCGCCCTAATGAACACTGAAGCTTTCTTT. Protein: CASSHTGALMNTEAFF.

The rearrangement uses TRBV7-2 and TRBJ1-2; no clear D. The V gene's germline CDR1 is SGHTA and CDR2 FQGNSA. Trimming took 4 bases from V and 7 from J, leaving 16 bases between them. The length of the CDR3 is 14 residues. As DNA, the CDR3 is TGTGCCAGCAGCTCTCCTGGGCCCCCCGTTGGCTACACCTTC. This translates into CASSSPGPPVGYTF.

The chain is built from TRBV10-3 and TRBJ2-5; 8 bases align to TRBD2. The V gene end was trimmed by 3 bases and the J gene end by 5 bases; junction bases not matched to a gene: 11. The CDR3 is made up of 16 amino acids. The germline gives CDR1 ENHRY, CDR2 SYGVKD. The CDR3 DNA sequence: TGTGCCATCAGTGAAGGATCGCGGGGGGCCGGGGAGACCCAGTACTTC. Amino acid sequence: CAISEGSRGAGETQYF.

This clone has a handful of counts. The chain is built from TRBV13 and TRBJ2-7, with no clear D. The CDR3 runs to 14 residues. Per the germline V gene, CDR1 is PRHDT and CDR2 is FYEKMQ (reference sequence). V shed 6 bases and J shed 7 bases, with 19 bases lying between them. Written as DNA, the CDR3 is TGTGCCAGCAGTCGATCCCCCAGATCGGGTGAGCAGTACTTC. Its protein is CASSRSPRSGEQYF.

The chain has TRBV4-3 and TRBJ2-7; D is perhaps TRBD1 (6 bases). The CDR3 has 13 amino acids. V gave up 4 bases and J gave up 3 bases, with 10 bases separating them. Germline V gene sequence: CDR1 LGHNA, CDR2 YSLEER. The CDR3 DNA reads TGCGCCAGCAGCCCACCACAGGGCTACGAGCAGTACTTC. Translating gives CASSPPQGYEQYF.

The gene calls are TRBV7-9 and TRBJ2-4; D might be TRBD1 (6 bases). The germline V and J ends were trimmed by 5 bases and 3 bases, with 17 bases remaining between them. The germline V gene encodes CDR1 SEHNR and CDR2 FQNEAQ (reference sequence). The CDR3 covers 16 residues. CDR3 amino acids: CASSSHNQGYKNIQYF. Here the CDR3 DNA reads TGTGCCAGCAGCAGCCACAATCAGGGGTACAAAAACATTCAGTACTTC.

This clone was recorded a few times. The CDR3 bases are TGTGCCGCCAGTGGAAGGATTAATTCACCCCTCCACTTT. Protein product: CAASGRINSPLHF. J is TRBJ1-6 and V is TRBV10-3; D is uncertain. Trimming stripped 11 bases from V and 6 bases from J, with 14 bases between. From germline, CDR1 is ENHRY and CDR2 SYGVKD. The CDR3 totals 13 residues.

V is TRBV27 and J is TRBJ1-4; perhaps TRBD1 as D (6 bases). V shed 6 bases and J shed 10 bases, with 21 bases lying between them. The germline V gene encodes CDR1 MNHEY and CDR2 SMNVEV (reference sequence). This CDR3 comprises 15 residues. CDR3 residues: CASSVTGKPLRKLFF. The CDR3 nucleotides are TGTGCCAGCAGCGTTACAGGGAAGCCTTTGCGAAAACTGTTTTTT.

This rearrangement joins TRBV5-1 to TRBJ1-2; D is ambiguous. This CDR3 comprises 15 residues. Germline-derived CDR1 and CDR2 are SGHRS and YFSETQ. V was pared by 4 bases and J by 2 bases, with 15 bases between. CDR3 DNA sequence: TGCGCCAGCAGCCGGGAGGAGGGCCGGAACTATGGCTACACCTTC. Encoded protein: CASSREEGRNYGYTF.

V usage is TRBV30 and J usage is TRBJ1-4; D unclear. The ends were cut back, 2 bases at V and 5 bases at J, with 15 bases in the middle. The CDR3 spans 15 residues. Per the germline V gene, CDR1 is GTSNPN and CDR2 is SVGIG (reference sequence). CDR3 sequence: CAWSKDRGWNEKLFF. CDR3 coding DNA: TGTGCCTGGAGTAAGGACCGAGGGTGGAATGAAAAACTGTTTTTT.

The V gene is TRBV29-1, the J gene TRBJ1-1; D possibly corresponds to TRBD1 (5 bases). Looked up from germline, CDR1 is SQVTM and CDR2 is ANQGSEA. V lost 0 bases and J 3 bases, leaving 17 bases between the germline ends. This CDR3 is 16 amino acids long. Here the CDR3 DNA reads TGCAGCGTTGAAGATTTTGCAGGGAAGAAGTACACTGAAGCTTTCTTT. Its translation: CSVEDFAGKKYTEAFF.

The chain employs TRBV30 and TRBJ1-2; TRBD1 is a possible D gene (5 bases). Germline V gene lookup returns CDR1 GTSNPN and CDR2 SVGIG (reference sequence). V was trimmed by 1 base and J by 3 bases, leaving 9 bases between them. This CDR3 has 13 residues. In nucleotides, the CDR3 is TGTGCCTGGAGTGCGGGGGGTTACTATGGCTACACCTTC. Translated: CAWSAGGYYGYTF.

This clone was seen a few times. V usage is TRBV29-1 and J usage is TRBJ2-5; D is possibly TRBD2 (5 bases). This CDR3 has 13 amino acids. Germline CDR1 is SQVTM and CDR2 is ANQGSEA. Trimming left V 3 bases short and J 5 bases short, with 13 bases between. The CDR3 DNA sequence: TGCAGCGTTGATTCGGGGTCGGGGGAGACCCAGTACTTC. Amino acids: CSVDSGSGETQYF.

The chain employs TRBV30 and TRBJ1-6; a possible D gene is TRBD1 (5 bases). Trimming left V 3 bases short and J 7 bases short, with 10 bases between. CDR3 size: 13 residues. Per the germline V gene, CDR1 is GTSNPN and CDR2 is SVGIG (reference sequence). The CDR3 protein is CAWRRQGNSPLHF. The CDR3 bases are TGTGCCTGGAGAAGGCAGGGAAATTCACCCCTCCACTTT.

The V call is TRBV30, the J call TRBJ1-1, with TRBD1 as a possible D gene (5 bases). CDR3 size: 14 residues. Germline V gene sequence: CDR1 GTSNPN, CDR2 SVGIG (reference sequence). V lost 2 bases, J lost 6 bases, and 16 bases lay in between. The chain's CDR3 is CAWSPGTVASEAFF. CDR3 sequence (DNA): TGTGCCTGGAGTCCCGGGACCGTAGCTTCTGAAGCTTTCTTT.

The J gene is TRBJ1-1, the V gene TRBV7-9; possible D gene TRBD1, 5 bases. V lost 5 bases and J lost 4, with 20 bases in between. Germline CDR1 reads SEHNR; CDR2 reads FQNEAQ (reference sequence). This CDR3 contains 16 residues. The CDR3 DNA is TGTGCCAGCAGCCACCTCCGCCGGGGACCGGGCACTGAAGCTTTCTTT. As protein: CASSHLRRGPGTEAFF.

This clone has just a few counts. This chain uses TRBV19 with TRBJ2-4; D uncertain. The CDR3 loop spans 17 amino acids. V lost 0 bases to trimming and J lost 0 bases, with 12 bases between them. Germline V gives CDR1 LNHDA, CDR2 SQIVND (reference sequence). The CDR3 region is CASSIDGQLIAKNIQYF. CDR3 coding DNA: TGTGCCAGTAGTATAGATGGGCAGCTAATAGCCAAAAACATTCAGTACTTC.

V usage is TRBV7-2 and J usage is TRBJ2-5; D unresolved. Trimming left V 2 bases short and J 2 bases short, with 15 bases between. This CDR3 contains 16 residues. Germline assignment: CDR1 SGHTA and CDR2 FQGNSA. Written as DNA, the CDR3 is TGTGCCAGCAGCTTACCTGGGTGGGCAGGACAAGAGACCCAGTACTTC. Protein product: CASSLPGWAGQETQYF.